The sample holds a few counts of the clone carrying this TCR beta chain. Its antigen is undetermined. This entry is derived from a study of CD8 T cells in ankylosing spondylitis. Study results and caveats: What seemed typical of ankylosing spondylitis blood was a TCR beta motif built from roughly 8 highly homologous variants. In ankylosing spondylitis patients, matched synovial fluid reportedly showed significant enrichment of disease-linked clones.

Preparation of TCR beta libraries was done by quantitative 5'-RACE with molecular barcodes. Via MiXCR, TCRdb re-called the 5' RACE reads, giving one row per CDR3 protein. The sample contains about 440,000 distinct CDR3 sequences, under 20% of which appear only once. CDR1 and CDR2 from the germline V gene are DFQATT and SNEGSKA (reference sequence). This CDR3 contains 17 residues. V lost 0 bases and J lost 1, with 18 bases in between. This TCR was recovered from a male donor with ankylosing spondylitis. The rearrangement uses TRBV20-1 and TRBJ1-1, with D unclear. Sequenced sample: blood, either unsorted or a sorted T cell fraction (not recorded which). CDR3 amino acids: CSARDWRSRVGNTEAFF. CDR3 nucleotides: TGCAGTGCTAGAGATTGGAGGTCACGGGTGGGGAACACTGAAGCTTTCTTT.